These T cell receptor beta chains were read from a single sample in a study of T-cell reconstitution after alpha-beta-depleted transplantation in children. TCRdb fed the PCR reads into MiXCR, producing one record per CDR3 protein. This sample has 200,000 or so distinct CDR3 sequences, with approximately 7% found just once. Source: PBMCs, taken before TCRalphabeta/CD19-depleted stem cell transplant. These receptor sequences come from a boy aged 2 to 10 with acute lymphoblastic leukemia, due to receive a stem cell transplant. The CDR3 runs from the conserved cysteine through the conserved F or W. D genes are given only for firm matches. A row's size may be missing; if present it is once, few, many or a size class.

20	TRBV5-4	many	TRBJ2-3	TRBD2	TGTGCCAGCAGCTTGCGACTCCTTAGACTAGCGGGGAGGGGCACAGATACGCAGTATTTT	CASSLRLLRLAGRGTDTQYF
14	TRBV28	few	TRBJ2-3	NA	TGTGCCAGCAGGCAAGGACTTACCACAGATACGCAGTATTTT	CASRQGLTTDTQYF
16	TRBV2	many	TRBJ2-3	TRBD2	TGTGCCAGCCACCTGGGGCTAGCGGGAAGTGTAGATACGCAGTATTTT	CASHLGLAGSVDTQYF
15	TRBV7-6	NA	TRBJ2-7	NA	TGTGCCAGCAGCCCCGTCGGTAGGGATACCTACGAGCAGTACTTC	CASSPVGRDTYEQYF
17	TRBV5-5	few	TRBJ2-5	NA	TGTGCCAGCACCCTAGGGTTGGGGGACCGGGCTTTTGAGACCCAGTACTTC	CASTLGLGDRAFETQYF
14	TRBV20-1	medium-sized	TRBJ2-1	TRBD2	TGCAGTGCTCCGGGGCGGGAGCGTTACAATGAGCAGTTCTTC	CSAPGRERYNEQFF
12	TRBV7-9	NA	TRBJ2-5	NA	TGTGCCAGCAGCTTTATAGAGGAGACCCAGTACTTC	CASSFIEETQYF
16	TRBV7-2	NA	TRBJ2-1	TRBD1	TGTGCCAGCAGCTTAGTGTGGACAGGGGGCTACAATGAGCAGTTCTTC	CASSLVWTGGYNEQFF
15	TRBV6-2/TRBV6-3	many	TRBJ1-5	NA	TGTGCCAGCAGCGCTCCAGGGGTTGACAATCAGCCCCAGCATTTT	CASSAPGVDNQPQHF
12	TRBV7-9	few	TRBJ1-1	NA	TGTGCCAGCAGCTTAGGTCAGCCTTGGGCTTTCTTT	CASSLGQPWAFF
13	TRBV15	NA	TRBJ1-5	NA	TGTGCCACCAGCAGGGCCACTTATCAGCCCCAGCATTTT	CATSRATYQPQHF
15	TRBV7-8	NA	TRBJ1-3	NA	TGTGCCAGCAGCATAGCCGCGGGGACGGGAAACACCATATATTTT	CASSIAAGTGNTIYF
13	TRBV7-2	NA	TRBJ1-4	NA	TGTGCCAGCAGCCCTGAACCTAATGAAAAACTGTTTTTT	CASSPEPNEKLFF
14	TRBV19	many	TRBJ1-1	TRBD1	TGTGCCAGTAGTACCGGACAGGGGCACACTGAAGCTTTCTTT	CASSTGQGHTEAFF
15	TRBV7-8	many	TRBJ2-1	NA	TGTGCCAGCAGCTTAGAAAGGTGGCGTAGCTCTAAGCAGTTCTTC	CASSLERWRSSKQFF
15	TRBV7-6	many	TRBJ2-7	TRBD2	TGTGCCAGCAGTCACCATGGAAGCGGGGGAGGGGAGCAGTACTTC	CASSHHGSGGGEQYF
16	TRBV20-1	NA	TRBJ1-4	TRBD1	TGCAGATCAACAGGGGGCGGCGGAGGTCCGGGTGAAAAACTGTTTTTT	CRSTGGGGGPGEKLFF